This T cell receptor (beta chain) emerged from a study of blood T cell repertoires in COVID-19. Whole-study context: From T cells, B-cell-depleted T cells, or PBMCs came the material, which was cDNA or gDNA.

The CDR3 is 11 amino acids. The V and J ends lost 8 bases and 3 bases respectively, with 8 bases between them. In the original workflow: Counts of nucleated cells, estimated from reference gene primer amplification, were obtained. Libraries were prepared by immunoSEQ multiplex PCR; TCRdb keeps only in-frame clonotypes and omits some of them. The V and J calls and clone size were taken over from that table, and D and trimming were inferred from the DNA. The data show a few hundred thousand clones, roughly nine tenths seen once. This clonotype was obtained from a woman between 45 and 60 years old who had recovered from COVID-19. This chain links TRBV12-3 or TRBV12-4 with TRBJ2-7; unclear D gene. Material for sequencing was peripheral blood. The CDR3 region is CASSFYYEQYF. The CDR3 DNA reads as TGTGCCAGCTCTTTCTACTACGAGCAGTACTTC.